This T cell receptor (beta chain) was observed in a study of cytomegalovirus exposure and HLA in healthy donors. General study points: CMV serostatus stood as the only immune exposure information on hand. The authors later linked a missense DCLRE1C variant to TCR beta V- and J-gene trimming. Testing in vitro showed three CMV-associated chains specific for CMV antigens.

Only a few counts were recorded for this clone. Its antigen is not known. Researchers ran the PCR with 60 Vbeta and 13 Jbeta primers. Data came from immunoSEQ multiplex PCR; TCRdb stores just in-frame clones and leaves some out. The sample records about 92,000 clones, 55% to 75% being singletons. The receptor was derived from a man over 45 in good health and CMV-seronegative. Material: PBMCs.

The CDR3 DNA is TGTGCCAGCAGTCCCGAACCGACAGGGGACGGGGCCCAGTACTTC. Its translation is CASSPEPTGDGAQYF. The chain joins TRBV27 to TRBJ2-5, with 8 bases matching TRBD1. This CDR3 has 15 residues. Germline CDR1 reads MNHEY; CDR2 reads SMNVEV (reference sequence). V shed 5 bases and J 9 bases; nucleotides not matched to a gene: 14.